This TCR beta chain appears in the sequencing data of a study of blood T cell repertoires in COVID-19. Ages ranged from roughly 18 to 100 years, with residence in approximately 25 US areas. Donors were grouped by their self-reported clinical history. Profiling relied on immunoSEQ multiplex PCR, and the TCRdb table lists in-frame clones only, not all of them. The repertoire includes about 180,000 clones, around 80% of them detected once, and around 16% sits in the top ten. CDR3 length: 13 residues. Per the germline V gene, CDR1 is SGHTA and CDR2 is FQGNSA. Trimming pared 4 bases from V and 4 bases from J, leaving 11 bases between.

This receptor was taken from a woman between 45 and 65 years old who had recovered from COVID-19. The chain couples TRBV7-2 to TRBJ2-7; no reliable D call. The specimen sequenced was PBMCs or T cells enriched from blood (not recorded which). The CDR3 is CASSSPQAYEQYF. CDR3 in DNA: TGTGCCAGCAGCTCCCCCCAAGCGTACGAGCAGTACTTC. Filled out from reference TRBV7-2 and TRBJ2-7, the complete variable domain reads GAGVSQSPSNKVTEKGKDVELRCDPISGHTALYWYRQSLGQGLEFLIYFQGNSAPDKSGLPSDRFSAERTGGSVSTLTIQRTQQEDSAVYLCASSSPQAYEQYFGPGTRLTVT.